This TCR beta chain was identified in a study of T cells in localized non-small cell lung cancer (dated by TCRdb to the early 2020s). In the study overall: T cell repertoires of some 240 early-stage NSCLC patients were analyzed, with tumors being compared against uninvolved tumor-adjacent lungs. A mean age of 66.3 years was recorded for the NSCLC patients, of whom roughly 130 were male and 85 to 110 were female. The cohort was made up of some 240 treatment-naive NSCLC patients whose localized lung tumors had been resected. General findings and caveats noted by the study authors: Uninvolved tumor-adjacent lung showed the highest T cell clonality, higher than tumor, which suggests more focused antigenic responses in the uninvolved tumor-adjacent lung. Multi-region tumor sequencing was not performed, so intratumor heterogeneity could not be excluded. Because the study design was exploratory, TCR variables were selected using unadjusted p-values without false-discovery rate correction. Higher blood T cell density associated with longer overall survival, while higher adjacent-lung clonality associated with shorter survival. A median of roughly 60 of the top 100 tumor clones were detected in paired uninvolved adjacent lung, and under 30 of these tumor clones were also found among the top 100 clones of the paired uninvolved adjacent lung.

Remarks on this clone: The antigen this receptor binds is unknown. Base qualities are not at hand, and no much larger clone is one base apart.

The CDR3 goes from the cysteine to the phenylalanine over 15 residues. Left in the record is the CDR3 DNA by itself, 45 bases read in frame from the first base. Via the germline V gene, CDR1 is SGHRS and CDR2 YFSETQ. V trim: 0 bases; J trim: 1 base; unmatched bases: 1. At diagnosis, tumor, uninvolved tumor-adjacent lung and peripheral blood were collected and then preserved as a mix of FFPE and fresh-frozen material. Blood samples were analyzed as peripheral blood mononuclear cells for TCR repertoire profiling. The immunoSEQ Assay was used to sequence TCR beta CDR3 regions from DNA. The published analysis was carried out like this. To compute T cell density, TCR beta template counts were normalized to usable DNA, which was estimated by amplifying housekeeping genes. Richness was estimated with the preseqR package, extrapolating to 400,000 templates for PBMC samples and 120,000 templates for tissue samples. Clonality was calculated as one minus Pielou's evenness. To identify tissue-enriched TCRs, differential abundance testing was run on productive amino-acid clonotypes with a minimum total count of 5 and an alpha of 0.1. The Jaccard Index and the Morisita Overlap Index were used to measure how much the repertoires overlapped between compartments. GLIPH grouped TCR beta CDR3s together with public tetramer-defined viral CDR3s, and a viral motif had to include at least three viral sequences and also show V-gene enrichment. Held by TCRdb, this immuneACCESS table contains in-frame sequences only and omits some clones. Under half of the omission traces to an unresolved V gene where checked; the cause of the rest is unknown. V and J calls and clone size are as listed in that table; D and trimming were resolved from the DNA. Across this sample there are about 52,000 clones, with around nine tenths seen only once. About 15% of the sample is taken by the ten largest.

The sequence links TRBV5-1 to TRBJ1-1, and TRBD1 aligns with 9 junction nucleotides. This clonotype was sampled from a female donor with stage II lung adenocarcinoma. The sequences come from PBMCs, collected before any cancer treatment. Here is the DNA: TGCGCCAGCAGCTTGGGGGACAGGGAGAACACTGAAGCTTTCTTT. Its protein reads: CASSLGDRENTEAFF.